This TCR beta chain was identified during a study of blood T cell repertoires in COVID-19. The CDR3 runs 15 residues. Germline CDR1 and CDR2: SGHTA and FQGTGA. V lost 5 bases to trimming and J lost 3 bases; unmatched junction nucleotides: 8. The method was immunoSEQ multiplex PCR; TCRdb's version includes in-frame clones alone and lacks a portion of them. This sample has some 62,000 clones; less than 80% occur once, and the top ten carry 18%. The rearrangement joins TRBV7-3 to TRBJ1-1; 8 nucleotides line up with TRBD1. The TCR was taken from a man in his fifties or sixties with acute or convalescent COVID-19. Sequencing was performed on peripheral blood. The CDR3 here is CASSLLGQGHTEAFF. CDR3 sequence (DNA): TGTGCCAGCAGCCTCCTCGGACAGGGACACACTGAAGCTTTCTTT. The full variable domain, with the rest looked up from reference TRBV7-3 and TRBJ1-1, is GAGVSQTPSNKVTEKGKYVELRCDPISGHTALYWYRQSLGQGPEFLIYFQGTGAADDSGLPNDRFFAVRPEGSVSTLKIQRTERGDSAVYLCASSLLGQGHTEAFFGQGTRLTVV.